A selection of T cell receptor beta chains follows, all from one sample in a study of T-cell reconstitution after alpha-beta-depleted transplantation in children. One entry per CDR3 protein results from TCRdb running MiXCR on the PCR reads. The data show fewer than 1 million distinct CDR3 sequences, with around 17% seen just once and around 5% held by the top ten. The specimen comprised PBMCs, mostly from graft donor cells, sampled 360 days after TCRalphabeta/CD19-depleted stem cell transplant. These receptor sequences come from a male patient between 10 and 17 years old who had a stem cell transplant for acute lymphoblastic leukemia, so the T cells may come from the graft donor. CDR3s include the opening cysteine and the closing phenylalanine or tryptophan. A D gene is named only where the DNA matches it firmly. Size is omitted from some rows. Given values are once, few, many or a class for expanded clones.

J	V	size	D	DNA	CDR3
TRBJ2-1	TRBV18	few	TRBD2	TGTGCCAGCTCACCCATTACTAGCGGATCCTACAATGAGCAGTTCTTC	CASSPITSGSYNEQFF
TRBJ1-6	TRBV7-2	few	TRBD1	TGTGCCAGCAGCCAGGACAGGGGATCACCCCTCCACTTT	CASSQDRGSPLHF
TRBJ2-3	TRBV4-2	NA	TRBD2	TGTGCCAGCAGCCAAGAATCCAGGGCTAGCGGGATGTCAGATACGCAGTATTTT	CASSQESRASGMSDTQYF
TRBJ2-3	TRBV4-2	NA	TRBD1	TGTGCCAGCAGCCTAACAGGGGTTACAGATACGCAGTATTTT	CASSLTGVTDTQYF
TRBJ1-1	TRBV7-3	few	NA	TGTGCCAGCAGCCGGGGGGGATTTATGAACACTGAAGCTTTCTTT	CASSRGGFMNTEAFF
TRBJ2-1	TRBV2	few	NA	TGTGCCAGCAGTGATTACATGGGCACGGGATCCTACAATGAGCAGTTCTTC	CASSDYMGTGSYNEQFF
TRBJ2-5	TRBV9	few	NA	TGTGCCAGCAGCGGACACCGGGGCCCCGAGACCCAGTACTTC	CASSGHRGPETQYF
TRBJ2-7	TRBV28	NA	NA	TGTGCCAGCAGTTCCGACAGGTGGGGGAGTTCCTACGAGCAGTACTTC	CASSSDRWGSSYEQYF
TRBJ2-1	TRBV29-1	NA	TRBD2	TGCAGCGTTGACTGGGGGGGGATCGACAATGAGCAGTTCTTC	CSVDWGGIDNEQFF
TRBJ2-7	TRBV15	NA	NA	TGTGCCACCAGCGTACAGGGATCCTACGAGCAGTACTTC	CATSVQGSYEQYF
TRBJ2-7	TRBV7-2	few	TRBD2	TGTGCCAGCAGCCCCCTGAGGAGGAGCGGGAGACTCCACGAGCAGTACTTC	CASSPLRRSGRLHEQYF
TRBJ2-3	TRBV24-1	few	NA	TGTGCCACCAGTGATGTCAAGGATACGCAGTATTTT	CATSDVKDTQYF
TRBJ2-3	TRBV7-8	many	NA	TGTGCCAGCAGCTACCAAGCGGGCACTAGCACAGATACGCAGTATTTT	CASSYQAGTSTDTQYF
TRBJ2-1	TRBV3-1	many	TRBD1	TGTGCCAGCAGCCTCCGGTTGACAGGGAATGAGCAGTTCTTC	CASSLRLTGNEQFF
TRBJ2-3	TRBV20-1	few	TRBD2	TGCAGTGCCGATACTTATTACCCGGGACTAGCGGGAGGAGGAGATACGCAGTATTTT	CSADTYYPGLAGGGDTQYF
TRBJ1-2	TRBV6-1	NA	NA	TGTGCCAGCAGTGAAAGACGAGGTTCTAACTATGGCTACACCTTC	CASSERRGSNYGYTF
TRBJ2-7	TRBV12-3/TRBV12-4	NA	TRBD2	TGTGCCAGCAGTTTCCCCAGGACTAGCGGGAGGGGGCCCTCCTACGAGCAGTACTTC	CASSFPRTSGRGPSYEQYF
TRBJ1-4	TRBV12-3/TRBV12-4	many	TRBD1	TGTGCCAGCAGTTTAACGGGACAGGGTGAAAAACTGTTTTTT	CASSLTGQGEKLFF
TRBJ2-7	TRBV2	NA	TRBD1	TGTGCCAGCCAGGGGGCGCAGGTCTACGAGCAGTACTTC	CASQGAQVYEQYF
TRBJ1-1	TRBV25-1	few	NA	TGTGCCAGCAGTGAAGGGGTGGGGGGATGGAACACTGAAGCTTTCTTT	CASSEGVGGWNTEAFF
TRBJ2-1	TRBV20-1	few	TRBD2	TGCAGTGCTAGATCGCCAGCGGGAGGCTACAATGAGCAGTTCTTC	CSARSPAGGYNEQFF
TRBJ1-3	TRBV15	NA	TRBD1	TGTGCCACCAGCAGAGTCGACAGGGCAGGAAACACCATATATTTT	CATSRVDRAGNTIYF
TRBJ2-4	TRBV15	NA	TRBD2	TGTGCCACCAGCAGCCGACTAGCGAGGGGGGACATTCAGTACTTC	CATSSRLARGDIQYF